These 22 T cell receptor beta chains were sequenced from one sample in a study of patients and donors after allogeneic stem cell transplantation. Each CDR3 protein gets one entry after TCRdb re-called the RT-PCR reads with MiXCR. This sample yields fewer than 200,000 distinct CDR3 sequences, of which about 29% are seen a single time; around 3.2% belongs to the top ten. Sequenced: blood, either unsorted or a sorted T cell fraction (not recorded which). Source of these receptors: a human donor who was either an allogeneic HSCT recipient or a stem cell or donor lymphocyte infusion donor (not recorded which). It is not recorded whose cells these are; they may come from a transplant donor.

This chain links TRBV6-2 or TRBV6-3 with TRBJ2-7, with a weak D call TRBD1 (6 bases). Germline values: CDR1 MNHEY, CDR2 SVGEGT. V lost 7 bases and J lost 2, with 15 bases in between. The CDR3 is 14 residues long. CDR3: CASKGWTAAYEQYF. For the CDR3, the DNA is TGTGCCAGCAAGGGGTGGACAGCCGCCTACGAGCAGTACTTC.

J is TRBJ2-1 and V is TRBV18, with D perhaps given as TRBD1 or TRBD2 (5 bases each). The CDR3 loop spans 15 amino acids. Germline loops: CDR1 KGHSH, CDR2 LQKENI. V lost 0 bases and J 2 bases, leaving 8 bases between the germline ends. The CDR3 sequence: CASSPPGTPYNEQFF. For the CDR3, the DNA is TGTGCCAGCTCACCACCCGGGACCCCCTACAATGAGCAGTTCTTC.

This clonotype was picked up a small number of times. The V and J genes are TRBV14 and TRBJ1-1; tentative D call: TRBD1 (6 bases). V lost 3 bases to trimming and J lost 12 bases, with 14 bases between them. CDR1 and CDR2 from the germline V gene are SGHDN and FVKESK. There are 12 residues in the CDR3. CDR3 sequence: CASSHSDRRSFF. The CDR3 DNA reads TGTGCCAGCAGCCACTCCGACAGGCGGTCTTTCTTT.

This clonotype was observed a handful of times. CDR3 in amino acids: CSVEDQRQETQYF. The CDR3 coding sequence is TGCAGCGTTGAAGATCAAAGACAAGAGACCCAGTACTTC. This sequence joins TRBV29-1 and TRBJ2-5; D is ambiguous. Trimming cost V 0 bases and J 2 bases, with 7 bases left between them. This CDR3 comprises 13 residues. Germline CDR1 and CDR2: SQVTM and ANQGSEA.

This sequence joins TRBV29-1 and TRBJ2-2; D call uncertain. V lost 4 bases to trimming and J lost 2 bases, with 11 bases between them. The CDR3 is 14 amino acids. Looked up from germline, CDR1 is SQVTM and CDR2 is ANQGSEA. Written as DNA, the CDR3 is TGCAGCGTTGGTAGGAGTCTAAACACCGGGGAGCTGTTTTTT. Residues: CSVGRSLNTGELFF.

This clonotype has just a few counts. The rearrangement uses TRBV7-9 and TRBJ1-2; 11 bases align to TRBD1. In germline, CDR1 is SEHNR, CDR2 FQNEAQ (reference sequence). This CDR3 is built from 13 residues. V lost 11 bases to trimming and J lost 4 bases; unmatched junction nucleotides: 6. The CDR3 DNA sequence: TGTGCCGGCGGGACAGGGGGAGTCTATGGCTACACCTTC. Translation: CAGGTGGVYGYTF.

CDR3 residues: CACQGLAGNSYEQYF. CDR3 nucleotide sequence: TGTGCCTGTCAGGGACTAGCGGGGAACTCCTACGAGCAGTACTTC. This chain links TRBV30 with TRBJ2-7; 13 bases line up with TRBD2. This CDR3 spans 15 amino acids. J was trimmed by 0 bases and V by 6 bases; bases with no gene match: 5. Germline-derived CDR1 and CDR2 are GTSNPN and SVGIG (reference sequence).

The chain employs TRBV18 and TRBJ1-1; no firm D call. Germline V lookup: CDR1 KGHSH, CDR2 LQKENI. The CDR3 length is 14 residues. V was cut by 2 bases and J by 3 bases, with 10 bases left in between. CDR3 in DNA: TGTGCCAGCTCACCAACGAGGCAGGACACTGAAGCTTTCTTT. Amino acids: CASSPTRQDTEAFF.

Many counts were recorded for this clonotype. The chain carries TRBV4-2 and TRBJ1-1; D is unclear. Trimming removed 1 base from V and 6 bases from J, with 9 bases in between. The CDR3 has 13 amino acids. The V gene's germline CDR1 is LGHNA and CDR2 YNFKEQ. CDR3 sequence (DNA): TGTGCCAGCAGCCAAGGGGTACTGGCTGAAGCTTTCTTT. Encoded protein: CASSQGVLAEAFF.

V is TRBV27 and J is TRBJ1-4, with D perhaps TRBD1 (6 bases). Trimming removed 5 bases at V and 4 bases at J, with 14 bases between. The germline gives CDR1 MNHEY, CDR2 SMNVEV (reference sequence). CDR3 length equals 15 residues. CDR3 nucleotides: TGTGCCAGCAGTCCACTCTGGGGGCTTAATGAAAAACTGTTTTTT. It translates to CASSPLWGLNEKLFF.

This clonotype was seen more than once but under ten times. The rearrangement uses TRBV10-3 and TRBJ1-5; the match to TRBD1 covers 7 bases. Germline loops: CDR1 ENHRY, CDR2 SYGVKD. V dropped 6 bases and J dropped 4; count of bases not matched to a gene: 3. The CDR3 loop spans 13 amino acids. CDR3 bases: TGTGCCATCAGCCCGGGACAGAATCAGCCCCAGCATTTT. The encoded protein is CAISPGQNQPQHF.

This clonotype was detected only a few times. This sequence joins TRBV5-1 and TRBJ1-2, with TRBD1 matching 8 bases. The CDR3 runs 12 residues. With 5 bases clipped from V and 10 bases from J, the junction kept 7 bases outside the gene matches. Germline V lookup: CDR1 SGHRS, CDR2 YFSETQ. The CDR3 sequence is CASRTQGASYTF. The CDR3 DNA is TGCGCCAGCAGGACCCAGGGGGCGTCCTACACCTTC.

The chain employs TRBV2 and TRBJ1-1; D unclear. CDR1 and CDR2 (germline): SNHLY, FYNNEI. This CDR3 has 14 amino acids. V shed 1 base and J shed 4 bases, with 10 bases lying between them. This CDR3 is CASSEGGRGTEAFF. In DNA form, the CDR3 reads TGTGCCAGCAGTGAAGGCGGTCGAGGCACTGAAGCTTTCTTT.

Only a few counts were recorded for this clonotype. The chain combines TRBV6-4 with TRBJ2-1, with 13 bases lining up with TRBD2. The CDR3 is 16 residues long. Germline CDR1 reads MRHNA; CDR2 reads SNTAGT. After removal of 6 bases from V and 4 bases from J, the junction contained 6 bases not matched to a gene. CDR3 sequence: CASSVLAGGPYNEQFF. The CDR3 DNA reads as TGTGCCAGCAGCGTACTAGCGGGAGGGCCTTACAATGAGCAGTTCTTC.

In regard to this clonotype: The junction shows a germline mismatch at one end, possibly a read error. The V and J genes are TRBV20-1 and TRBJ1-2; a weak D match, TRBD1 (6 bases). CDR3 length: 17 amino acids. Germline V gene sequence: CDR1 DFQATT, CDR2 SNEGSKA (reference sequence). The CDR3 loop reads CSARELPIRGYNYGYTF. The CDR3 DNA reads TGCAGTGCTCGAGAACTCCCAATCAGGGGTTATAACTATGGCTACACCTTC.

This clonotype was counted between two and nine times. V and J are TRBV29-1 and TRBJ2-7, with 7 nucleotides matching TRBD1. Germline assignment: CDR1 SQVTM and CDR2 ANQGSEA. J was trimmed by 8 bases and V by 2 bases; bases with no gene match: 15. This CDR3 comprises 15 residues. The DNA of the CDR3 is TGCAGCGTTGAAAGTGTGGCAGGGGGTTCCCCTCAGCAGTACTTC. Translating it yields CSVESVAGGSPQQYF.

The V and J genes are TRBV14 and TRBJ2-3, with no clear D. The CDR3 runs 14 residues. The ends were cut back, 2 bases at V and 0 bases at J, with 6 bases in the middle. Germline-derived CDR1 and CDR2 are SGHDN and FVKESK. The CDR3 loop reads CASSQPGSTDTQYF. The CDR3, as DNA: TGTGCCAGCAGCCAACCAGGCAGCACAGATACGCAGTATTTT.

The rearrangement joins TRBV27 to TRBJ2-2, with 8 bases identical to TRBD1. The V and J ends lost 3 bases and 7 bases, in that order; junction bases with no gene match: 7. CDR1 MNHEY and CDR2 SMNVEV come from the germline V gene (reference sequence). CDR3 length equals 15 residues. The CDR3 DNA reads as TGTGCCAGCAGTTTCTTGGACAGGGTGGGCGGGGAGCTGTTTTTT. As protein: CASSFLDRVGGELFF.

This clonotype showed up just a few times. This rearrangement joins TRBV6-6 to TRBJ2-7, with D uncertain. The germline V and J ends were trimmed by 6 bases and 4 bases, with 10 bases remaining between them. CDR3 length: 12 residues. CDR1 is MNHNY and CDR2 is SVGAGI in the germline V gene (reference sequence). Written as DNA, the CDR3 is TGTGCCAGCAGCCCCCTTCTTTACGAGCAGTACTTC. This codes for CASSPLLYEQYF.

This clonotype was seen a few times. The CDR3 DNA sequence: TGTGCCAGCAGTTTAAGGACTAGTCCCGGGGAGCTGTTTTTT. Its translation: CASSLRTSPGELFF. The chain is built from TRBV6-2 or TRBV6-3 and TRBJ2-2, with 7 bases aligning to TRBD2. Germline lookup yields CDR1 MNHEY and CDR2 SVGEGT. Trimming at V came to 4 bases and at J to 6 bases, leaving 5 bases not matched to a gene. CDR3 length equals 14 residues.

The J gene is TRBJ2-3, the V gene TRBV9; D uncertain. This CDR3 contains 16 residues. The V gene lost 0 bases and the J gene lost 1 base, with 12 bases spanning the gap. Germline CDR1 and CDR2: SGDLS and YYNGEE. Here the CDR3 reads CASSVGGPLRTDTQYF. The CDR3 nucleotides read TGTGCCAGCAGCGTAGGAGGCCCTCTACGCACAGATACGCAGTATTTT.

The V gene is TRBV7-2, the J gene TRBJ1-1, with a tentative D call TRBD1 (5 bases). Trimming took off 5 bases at V and 2 bases at J, with 12 bases between the two ends. CDR1 SGHTA and CDR2 FQGNSA come from the germline V gene. The CDR3 has 14 amino acids. The CDR3 DNA follows: TGTGCCAGCAGCCCATCGGGACTTAACACTGAAGCTTTCTTT. Encoded protein: CASSPSGLNTEAFF.